Presented here are 30 T cell receptor beta chains from one specimen sequenced in a study of coeliac disease. This table comes from immunoSEQ multiplex PCR, and its TCRdb copy is limited to in-frame clones, with some not included. The sample contains around 4,800 clones, roughly 79% of which appear only once. Specimen: lamina propria lymphocytes from the gut. These receptors were taken from a young woman with active celiac disease.

This clone was seen a few times. The chain links TRBV5-6 to TRBJ1-1; 10 bases are shared with TRBD1. CDR1 and CDR2 from the germline V gene are SGHDT and YYEEEE. Trimming cost V 4 bases and J 1 base; bases outside gene matches: 4. CDR3 length: 15 amino acids. Here the CDR3 reads CASSEGQGRNTEAFF. CDR3 DNA sequence: TGTGCCAGCAGCGAGGGACAGGGGAGGAACACTGAAGCTTTCTTT.

V is TRBV19 and J is TRBJ2-3; the match to TRBD2 covers 12 bases. The germline V gene encodes CDR1 LNHDA and CDR2 SQIVND (reference sequence). V lost 6 bases to trimming and J lost 5 bases; unmatched junction nucleotides: 6. CDR3 length equals 15 residues. CDR3 loop: CASSMTSGRVDTQYF. The CDR3 region has the DNA TGTGCCAGTAGCATGACTAGCGGGAGAGTAGATACGCAGTATTTT.

V is TRBV9 and J is TRBJ2-5; TRBD2 aligns across 7 bases. The trim removed 4 bases at V and 3 bases at J, leaving 9 bases unmatched. This CDR3 has 15 amino acids. Germline V lookup: CDR1 SGDLS, CDR2 YYNGEE. The CDR3 DNA is TGTGCCAGCAGCTTTGATGGCGGGAGAGAAGAGACCCAGTACTTC. It specifies CASSFDGGREETQYF.

This chain links TRBV2 with TRBJ2-5, with a tentative D call TRBD2 (5 bases). CDR1 and CDR2 from the germline V gene are SNHLY and FYNNEI. V was shortened by 4 bases and J by 4 bases, with 16 bases between the two germline ends. The CDR3 contains 15 residues. The CDR3 coding sequence is TGTGCCAGCAGTGCCCCTGGGCTAGGAGGAGAGACCCAGTACTTC. Translated, it gives CASSAPGLGGETQYF.

Concerning this clone: One end of the junction fails to match germline, which may point to a read error. This chain links TRBV27 with TRBJ1-2; 7 bases align to TRBD1. The CDR3 has 15 residues. Germline CDR1 reads MNHEY; CDR2 reads SMNVEV (reference sequence). CDR3 DNA sequence: TGTACCAGCAGTTTCGTGCCACAGGGGCAGTATGGCTACACCTTC. This encodes CTSSFVPQGQYGYTF.

V is TRBV18 and J is TRBJ1-1, with 10 nucleotides matching TRBD1. Germline V gene sequence: CDR1 KGHSH, CDR2 LQKENI. The CDR3 contains 16 residues. V shed 4 bases and J 4 bases; nucleotides not matched to a gene: 9. The CDR3 region is CASSRAGTGVGTEAFF. The DNA of the CDR3 is TGTGCCAGCTCACGGGCCGGGACAGGGGTTGGCACTGAAGCTTTCTTT.

This clone was counted a few times. The chain recombines TRBV6-6 with TRBJ1-2; 7 nucleotides line up with TRBD1. The CDR3 sequence is 15 residues long. The trim removed 2 bases at V and 6 bases at J, leaving 9 bases unmatched. Germline V lookup: CDR1 MNHNY, CDR2 SVGAGI (reference sequence). In DNA, the CDR3 is TGTGCCAGCAGTTACGACAGGGCAACCCTTGATGGCTACACCTTC. Amino acids: CASSYDRATLDGYTF.

The V gene is TRBV28, the J gene TRBJ2-7; 8 nucleotides agree with TRBD2. V lost 4 bases to trimming and J lost 2 bases; unmatched junction nucleotides: 7. Germline-derived CDR1 and CDR2 are MDHEN and SYDVKM. CDR3 length equals 15 residues. The CDR3, as DNA: TGTGCCAGCAGTTCATTCGGGGGGGGTACCTACGAGCAGTACTTC. Protein product: CASSSFGGGTYEQYF.

This clone has just one count. The V gene is TRBV2, the J gene TRBJ1-1; unclear D gene. The CDR3 sequence is 12 residues long. In germline, CDR1 is SNHLY, CDR2 FYNNEI. V was trimmed by 7 bases and J by 1 base, leaving 7 bases between them. Written as DNA, the CDR3 is TGTGCCAGCATAGTCTCGAACACTGAAGCTTTCTTT. It yields the protein CASIVSNTEAFF.

The chain is built from TRBV7-2 and TRBJ1-2; TRBD1 aligns across 9 bases. Per the germline V gene, CDR1 is SGHTA and CDR2 is FQGNSA. V dropped 7 bases and J dropped 4; count of bases not matched to a gene: 7. CDR3 size: 14 residues. CDR3 DNA: TGTGCCAGCACCGTGGACAGGGGATCCTATGGCTACACCTTC. Protein product: CASTVDRGSYGYTF.

The rearrangement links TRBV2 to TRBJ1-1; 12 bases are a match to TRBD1. The CDR3 spans 17 residues. Germline values: CDR1 SNHLY, CDR2 FYNNEI. The junction had 15 bases not matched to a gene; V was cut back by 5 bases and J by 8 bases. The CDR3 is CASSRTGTGGSKGEAFF. CDR3 DNA: TGTGCCAGCAGTAGAACCGGGACAGGGGGCTCAAAGGGGGAAGCTTTCTTT.

This chain joins TRBV7-9 and TRBJ2-7; 9 bases align to TRBD1. Germline CDR1 SEHNR, CDR2 FQNEAQ (reference sequence). The CDR3 runs to 12 residues. The V segment lost 10 bases and the J segment 7 bases; nucleotides outside the gene matches: 8. The CDR3: CATLQGAEEQYF. CDR3 nucleotides: TGTGCCACCTTACAGGGGGCAGAAGAGCAGTACTTC.

This sequence joins TRBV18 and TRBJ1-5; D might be TRBD1 (5 bases). Trimming took off 2 bases at V and 5 bases at J, with 10 bases between the two ends. CDR3 size: 14 residues. Germline V gene lookup returns CDR1 KGHSH and CDR2 LQKENI. CDR3 DNA: TGTGCCAGCTCACCAGGGCAGGGCCATCAGCCCCAGCATTTT. Translating gives CASSPGQGHQPQHF.

The chain employs TRBV19 and TRBJ2-7; TRBD1 matches at 7 bases. CDR1 is LNHDA, CDR2 SQIVND, per germline (reference sequence). This CDR3 has 15 residues. The trim removed 5 bases at V and 0 bases at J, leaving 7 bases unmatched. The CDR3 nucleotides read TGTGCCAGTAGTTCTCGGGACAGCCACTCCTACGAGCAGTACTTC. Encoded protein: CASSSRDSHSYEQYF.

The chain joins TRBV5-4 to TRBJ1-1; TRBD1 matches 7 bases. This CDR3 spans 12 amino acids. The germline CDR1 and CDR2 sequences are SGHNT and YYREEE (reference sequence). J gave up 7 bases and V 3 bases, and 3 bases lay outside the gene matches. The CDR3 DNA reads as TGTGCCAGCAGCTATGGGGACAGTGAAGCTTTCTTT. Protein sequence: CASSYGDSEAFF.

The chain recombines TRBV7-9 with TRBJ2-1, with D maybe TRBD2 (5 bases). This CDR3 contains 13 residues. The V and J ends lost 4 bases and 12 bases respectively, with 16 bases between them. The V gene's germline CDR1 is SEHNR and CDR2 FQNEAQ (reference sequence). The CDR3 is CASSSPDGRGQFF. Written as DNA, the CDR3 is TGTGCCAGCAGCTCACCGGACGGTCGGGGGCAGTTCTTC. Supplemented by reference TRBV7-9 and TRBJ2-1, the full variable domain reads DTGVSQNPRHKITKRGQNVTFRCDPISEHNRLYWYRQTLGQGPEFLTYFQNEAQLEKSRLLSDRFSAERPKGSFSTLEIQRTEQGDSAMYLCASSSPDGRGQFFGPGTRLTVL.

This clone rates as large. The chain recombines TRBV29-1 with TRBJ2-7; D possibly corresponds to TRBD1 (6 bases). V was clipped by 2 bases and J by 7 bases, with 15 bases between them. Germline values: CDR1 SQVTM, CDR2 ANQGSEA. This CDR3 region has 13 residues. The CDR3 reads CSVETGYRGEQYF. In DNA, the CDR3 is TGCAGCGTTGAAACAGGGTATAGGGGAGAGCAGTACTTC.

The V gene is TRBV29-1, the J gene TRBJ2-7; 8 bases agree with TRBD1. V was clipped by 3 bases and J by 5 bases; unmatched bases: 9. Per germline, CDR1 SQVTM and CDR2 ANQGSEA. CDR3 length: 14 amino acids. CDR3 sequence (DNA): TGCAGCGTTGAGGTTCCAGGGGGCTTAAACGAGCAGTACTTC. Translated: CSVEVPGGLNEQYF.

The sample holds a few counts of this clone. The rearrangement uses TRBV7-6 and TRBJ2-3; D is perhaps TRBD1 (5 bases). The CDR3 has 14 amino acids. Trimming removed 1 base at V and 5 bases at J, with 10 bases between. Germline lookup yields CDR1 SGHVS and CDR2 FNYEAQ. CDR3 loop: CASSLVSREDTQYF. The DNA for the CDR3 is TGTGCCAGCAGCTTAGTGTCCAGGGAAGATACGCAGTATTTT.

The V call is TRBV10-3, the J call TRBJ2-7; 9 bases map to TRBD1. Germline CDR1 is ENHRY and CDR2 is SYGVKD. With V trimmed by 4 bases and J by 3 bases, 7 bases remained unmatched. The length of the CDR3 is 15 residues. The chain's CDR3 is CAISVGTGRSYEQYF. CDR3 nucleotides: TGTGCCATCAGTGTCGGGACAGGGAGGAGCTACGAGCAGTACTTC.

The chain employs TRBV7-9 and TRBJ1-2; D unresolved. Per germline, CDR1 SEHNR and CDR2 FQNEAQ (reference sequence). V gave up 0 bases and J gave up 2 bases, with 7 bases separating them. CDR3 length equals 14 residues. The DNA of the CDR3 is TGTGCCAGCAGCTTAGCGGCCGGGAACTATGGCTACACCTTC. Translated: CASSLAAGNYGYTF.

V and J are TRBV5-6 and TRBJ2-7; possible D gene TRBD2, 5 bases. The CDR3 is made up of 13 amino acids. The ends were cut back, 3 bases at V and 1 base at J, with 8 bases in the middle. From germline, CDR1 is SGHDT and CDR2 YYEEEE. The CDR3: CASSWRLSYEQYF. The CDR3 DNA is TGTGCCAGCAGCTGGAGGTTATCCTACGAGCAGTACTTC.

V is TRBV5-8 and J is TRBJ1-3, with 7 bases matching TRBD1. The length of the CDR3 is 14 residues. Germline V gene sequence: CDR1 SGHTS, CDR2 YDEGEE. The V segment lost 5 bases and the J segment 2 bases; nucleotides outside the gene matches: 4. This CDR3 is CASSSTGTGNTIYF. In nucleotides, the CDR3 is TGTGCCAGCAGTTCGACAGGGACTGGAAACACCATATATTTT.

The chain carries TRBV14 and TRBJ2-1, with 7 bases lining up with TRBD1. With 6 bases clipped from V and 1 base from J, the junction kept 9 bases outside the gene matches. This CDR3 comprises 16 residues. Germline CDR1 and CDR2: SGHDN and FVKESK. The CDR3 bases are TGTGCCAGCAGACCAACAGGGGCCGGGTCCTACAATGAGCAGTTCTTC. It encodes CASRPTGAGSYNEQFF.

The chain joins TRBV5-1 to TRBJ2-7, with unresolved D. The germline V gene encodes CDR1 SGHRS and CDR2 YFSETQ. V lost 1 base and J 2 bases, leaving 10 bases between the germline ends. The CDR3 length is 14 residues. CDR3 bases: TGCGCCAGCAGCTTGATGGTAGCAGCCTACGAGCAGTACTTC. Translation gives CASSLMVAAYEQYF.

The chain uses TRBV20-1 and TRBJ2-1; D ambiguous. Germline-derived CDR1 and CDR2 are DFQATT and SNEGSKA (reference sequence). This CDR3 spans 11 amino acids. V was cut by 6 bases and J by 3 bases, with 6 bases left in between. The CDR3 nucleotides read TGCAGTGCCCCTAGCTACAATGAGCAGTTCTTC. Protein product: CSAPSYNEQFF.

The rearrangement uses TRBV29-1 and TRBJ2-3, with 9 positions matching TRBD1. This CDR3 is built from 16 residues. The ends lost 7 bases at V and 2 bases at J; junction bases unmatched: 13. The germline CDR1 and CDR2 sequences are SQVTM and ANQGSEA. The CDR3 coding sequence is TGCAGCGCCAAAACCGGGACAGGGTTATTCACAGATACGCAGTATTTT. Residues: CSAKTGTGLFTDTQYF.

This chain connects TRBV7-3 to TRBJ2-3, with a tentative D call TRBD2 (5 bases). The V gene's germline CDR1 is SGHTA and CDR2 FQGTGA. V lost 0 bases, J lost 7 bases, and 17 bases lay in between. The length of the CDR3 is 16 residues. DNA of the CDR3: TGTGCCAGCAGCTTAACGCGTCAAGGACTTACTAATACGCAGTATTTT. Translating gives CASSLTRQGLTNTQYF.

Remarks on this clone: This sample also contains other DNA sequences that code for the same CDR3. The CDR3 loop reads CASSLTGPSTEAFF. CDR3 bases: TGTGCCAGCAGCTTGACAGGACCCAGCACTGAAGCTTTCTTT. The J gene is TRBJ1-1, the V gene TRBV5-6; D is possibly TRBD1 (5 bases). The CDR3 is 14 residues long. From germline, CDR1 is SGHDT and CDR2 YYEEEE. The ends were cut back, 1 base at V and 4 bases at J, with 11 bases in the middle.

The chain links TRBV5-6 to TRBJ2-6; 7 nucleotides match TRBD2. The germline V gene encodes CDR1 SGHDT and CDR2 YYEEEE. The CDR3 extends over 17 amino acids. The V gene end was trimmed by 0 bases and the J gene end by 0 bases; junction bases not matched to a gene: 3. DNA for the CDR3: TGTGCCAGCAGCTTGGGGGGGGGAGTCTCTGGGGCCAACGTCCTGACTTTC. Amino acids: CASSLGGGVSGANVLTF.